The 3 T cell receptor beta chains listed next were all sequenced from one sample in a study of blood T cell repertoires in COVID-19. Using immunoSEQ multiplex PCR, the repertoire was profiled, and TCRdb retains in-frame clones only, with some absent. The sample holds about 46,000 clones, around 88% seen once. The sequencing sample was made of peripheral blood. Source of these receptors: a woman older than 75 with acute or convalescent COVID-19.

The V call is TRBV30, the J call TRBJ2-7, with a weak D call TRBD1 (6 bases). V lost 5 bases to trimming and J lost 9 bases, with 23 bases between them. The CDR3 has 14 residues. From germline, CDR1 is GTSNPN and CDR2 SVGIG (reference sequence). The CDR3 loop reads CAWGDLDSRASQYF. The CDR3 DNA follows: TGTGCCTGGGGGGACCTGGACAGCCGAGCCTCGCAGTACTTC.

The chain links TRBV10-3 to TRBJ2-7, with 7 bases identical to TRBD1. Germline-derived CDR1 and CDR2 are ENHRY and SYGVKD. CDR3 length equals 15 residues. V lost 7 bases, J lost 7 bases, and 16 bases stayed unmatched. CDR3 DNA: TGTGCCATCAATGCCCGAGAGGGGGCGGAGGAGGAGCAGTACTTC. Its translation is CAINAREGAEEEQYF.

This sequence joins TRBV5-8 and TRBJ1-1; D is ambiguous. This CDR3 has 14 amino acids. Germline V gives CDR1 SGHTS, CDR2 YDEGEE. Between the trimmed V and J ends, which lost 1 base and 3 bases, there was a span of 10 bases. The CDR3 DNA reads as TGTGCCAGCAGCTTGAACGGGTTCGACACTGAAGCTTTCTTT. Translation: CASSLNGFDTEAFF.